This T cell receptor beta chain was obtained from a study of shared T cell receptors in the human thymus. The repertoire was sequenced with immunoSEQ multiplex PCR; TCRdb's copy has only in-frame clones and lacks some. The sample contains 500,000 to 850,000 clones, more than 75% of which appear only once. These data also featured in a second study, about human thymus T cells.

This receptor was obtained from a boy younger than two with a congenital heart defect. Material for sequencing was thymocytes.

The CDR3 coding sequence is TGCGCCAGCAGCTTGGCTGCCTCTAGTAAAGAGACCCAGTACTTC. It translates to CASSLAASSKETQYF. The V call is TRBV5-1, the J call TRBJ2-5, with no clear D. From germline, CDR1 is SGHRS and CDR2 YFSETQ. This CDR3 contains 15 residues. Trimming cost V 0 bases and J 3 bases, with 12 bases left between them.